A single sample gave rise to the 12 T cell receptor beta chains below, sequenced in a study of T cells in narcolepsy. This table comes from immunoSEQ multiplex PCR, and its TCRdb copy is limited to in-frame clones, with some not included. The table includes 20,000 to 25,000 clones, 84% detected once. Input material: CD45RA- memory CD4+ T cells from PBMCs. These receptors were collected from a human donor with narcolepsy.

V usage is TRBV28 and J usage is TRBJ1-1; tentative D call: TRBD1 (6 bases). Per the germline V gene, CDR1 is MDHEN and CDR2 is SYDVKM. Deletions cut 4 bases from V and 5 bases from J, with 14 bases between. The CDR3 is 14 residues long. The CDR3, as DNA: TGTGCCAGCAGTTCCACGGCAGGGGAAACTGAAGCTTTCTTT. It encodes CASSSTAGETEAFF.

Comments on this clone: Other DNA variants within this sample encode the same CDR3. The chain carries TRBV7-9 and TRBJ2-7; D uncertain. The germline gives CDR1 SEHNR, CDR2 FQNEAQ (reference sequence). The ends were cut back, 5 bases at V and 0 bases at J, with 8 bases in the middle. The CDR3 extends over 13 amino acids. The CDR3 coding sequence is TGTGCCAGCAGCCGCGATACCTCCTACGAGCAGTACTTC. It translates to CASSRDTSYEQYF.

The rearrangement joins TRBV2 to TRBJ2-5, with D perhaps being TRBD1 or TRBD2 (5 bases each). V was trimmed by 2 bases and J by 7 bases, leaving 14 bases between them. The CDR3 totals 14 residues. Germline CDR1 is SNHLY and CDR2 is FYNNEI. CDR3 coding DNA: TGTGCCAGCAGTGAAATGCCGGGGCACGGGACCCAGTACTTC. It encodes CASSEMPGHGTQYF.

The CDR3 region is CASSHAGGTNTEAFF. The CDR3, as DNA: TGCGCCAGCAGCCATGCAGGGGGCACGAACACTGAAGCTTTCTTT. This chain connects TRBV4-3 to TRBJ1-1, with 8 bases identical to TRBD1. V was pared by 3 bases and J by 1 base, with 4 bases of the junction left unmatched. The CDR3 extends over 15 amino acids. Germline V gene lookup returns CDR1 LGHNA and CDR2 YSLEER.

The genes are TRBV11-3 and TRBJ2-3; the D is unclear. The germline V gene encodes CDR1 SGHNT and CDR2 YENEEA. This CDR3 has 14 residues. V was pared by 3 bases and J by 0 bases, with 7 bases between. Here the CDR3 reads CASSFDASTDTQYF. The CDR3 nucleotides read TGTGCCAGCAGCTTTGATGCAAGCACAGATACGCAGTATTTT.

This clone was seen only a few times. This chain joins TRBV29-1 and TRBJ1-1; D is unclear. Between the trimmed V and J ends, which lost 4 bases and 6 bases, there was a span of 12 bases. This CDR3 contains 12 residues. Germline V gene sequence: CDR1 SQVTM, CDR2 ANQGSEA. The CDR3: CSVVAQVSEAFF. The CDR3 nucleotides are TGCAGCGTTGTGGCGCAGGTTTCTGAAGCTTTCTTT.

This clone appeared a single time. The genes are TRBV5-1 and TRBJ2-3; 7 bases are a match to TRBD2. Germline trimming cut 3 bases from V and 0 bases from J; bases unmatched to any gene: 4. Germline loops: CDR1 SGHRS, CDR2 YFSETQ. CDR3 length equals 15 residues. The CDR3 loop is CASSSLAVSTDTQYF. CDR3 in DNA: TGCGCCAGCAGCTCCCTAGCGGTGAGCACAGATACGCAGTATTTT.

This clone was recorded only once. The chain carries TRBV6-5 and TRBJ2-7; no firm D call. The CDR3 length is 13 residues. Germline CDR1 is MNHEY and CDR2 is SVGAGI. Trimming pared 11 bases from V and 3 bases from J, leaving 17 bases between. The CDR3 DNA follows: TGTGCCTCCCGCCCGGGCCGCGACTACGAGCAGTACTTC. Protein sequence: CASRPGRDYEQYF.

The chain carries TRBV5-6 and TRBJ2-1, with D hard to call. The CDR3 consists of 15 residues. Trimming removed 4 bases from V and 0 bases from J, with 11 bases in between. Germline V gives CDR1 SGHDT, CDR2 YYEEEE. The CDR3 spells CASSPDVGSYNEQFF. CDR3 sequence (DNA): TGTGCCAGCAGCCCAGACGTGGGCTCCTACAATGAGCAGTTCTTC.

The chain links TRBV2 to TRBJ1-2, with 7 bases fitting TRBD1. The J segment lost 4 bases and the V segment lost 5 bases, leaving 4 bases of the junction unmatched. Looked up from germline, CDR1 is SNHLY and CDR2 is FYNNEI. CDR3 length equals 13 residues. The CDR3 sequence: CASSYRGGYGYTF. The CDR3 DNA reads TGTGCCAGCAGTTACAGGGGAGGCTATGGCTACACCTTC.

The chain links TRBV7-2 to TRBJ2-1; D is perhaps TRBD1 or TRBD2 (5 bases each). The CDR3 consists of 17 residues. The germline V and J ends were trimmed by 6 bases and 2 bases, with 20 bases remaining between them. Germline V gives CDR1 SGHTA, CDR2 FQGNSA. This CDR3 reads CASSYPRGAATYNEQFF. The CDR3 DNA follows: TGTGCCAGCAGTTACCCGAGGGGAGCGGCGACCTACAATGAGCAGTTCTTC.

This clone was seen only once. The V call is TRBV19, the J call TRBJ2-4, with TRBD1 matching 9 bases. V lost 8 bases and J lost 4; bases outside the gene matches: 15. The germline gives CDR1 LNHDA, CDR2 SQIVND (reference sequence). The CDR3 spans 17 residues. For the CDR3, the DNA is TGTGCCAGTTCATGGGACATAAAACAGGGGGCTAAAAACATTCAGTACTTC. Protein product: CASSWDIKQGAKNIQYF.